The sequence of this T cell receptor (beta chain) was determined in a study of OX40 agonist ivuxolimab in advanced cancers. Findings and caveats of the study: CD8+ T cells averaged more expanded clones than CD4+.

The data were produced by immunoSEQ multiplex PCR, yet TCRdb's version contains in-frame clones alone and is incomplete. Of roughly 70,000 clones detected, around 80% appear once; the ten largest clones hold 6.7%. This CDR3 comprises 15 residues. The V gene's germline CDR1 is SGHTA and CDR2 FQGNSA. The trim removed 5 bases at V and 6 bases at J, leaving 6 bases unmatched. In the case of this clone: Its matching antigen is unknown.

This clonotype was obtained from an adult with an advanced solid tumor such as melanoma, head and neck, liver or kidney cancer. The sample was CD4+ or CD8+ T cells sorted from blood, taken in a trial of the OX40 agonist ivuxolimab. This rearrangement joins TRBV7-2 to TRBJ2-7, with 14 bases aligning to TRBD2. CDR3 in DNA: TGTGCCAGCAGCCCGGGACTAGCGGGAGTCAGCGAGCAGTACTTC. Protein product: CASSPGLAGVSEQYF. Together with reference TRBV7-2 and TRBJ2-7, the CDR3 gives the full variable domain: GAGVSQSPSNKVTEKGKDVELRCDPISGHTALYWYRQSLGQGLEFLIYFQGNSAPDKSGLPSDRFSAERTGGSVSTLTIQRTQQEDSAVYLCASSPGLAGVSEQYFGPGTRLTVT.